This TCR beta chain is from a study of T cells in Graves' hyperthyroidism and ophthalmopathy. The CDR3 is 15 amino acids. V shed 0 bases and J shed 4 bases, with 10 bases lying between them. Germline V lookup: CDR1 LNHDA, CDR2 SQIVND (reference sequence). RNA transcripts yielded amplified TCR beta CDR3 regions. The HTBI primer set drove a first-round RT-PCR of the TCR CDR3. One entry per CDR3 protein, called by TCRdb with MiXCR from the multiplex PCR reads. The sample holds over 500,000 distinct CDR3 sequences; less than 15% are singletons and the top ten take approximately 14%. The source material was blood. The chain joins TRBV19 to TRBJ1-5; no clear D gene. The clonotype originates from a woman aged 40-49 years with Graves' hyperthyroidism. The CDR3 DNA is TGTGCCAGTAGTATAGAGGGCGGGTTGAATCAGCCCCAGCATTTT. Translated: CASSIEGGLNQPQHF.